The clone carrying this T cell receptor beta chain was counted only a few times. What it binds is unknown. The sample is drawn from a study of cytomegalovirus exposure and HLA in healthy donors. The PCR had 60 Vbeta and 13 Jbeta primers. Authors' methods: An analysis that came later counted some 85 million unique TCR beta chains, approximately 11 million shared. Produced via immunoSEQ multiplex PCR; TCRdb's table is partial and in-frame only. V, J and clone size derive from that table, while D and trimming were established from the DNA sequence. The sample contains about 210,000 clones, around 78% of which appear only once. Points from the study as a whole: An apparent linkage of common viral pathogens to several of the most significant clusters emerged in a later analysis. Many donors carried some public TCRs, although rarity characterized most TCR sequences. Looking again later, the authors saw that most CMV-associated TCR beta chains seemed HLA-restricted.

Germline CDR1 and CDR2: MNHEY and SMNVEV (reference sequence). This CDR3 has 17 amino acids. Germline trimming cut 3 bases from V and 5 bases from J; bases unmatched to any gene: 15. Material: PBMCs. This sequence originates from a woman in her thirties in good health and CMV-seropositive. The chain is built from TRBV27 and TRBJ1-1; 7 nucleotides line up with TRBD1. The CDR3 reads CASSLGTGVASMTEAFF. As DNA, the CDR3 is TGTGCCAGCAGTTTGGGCACAGGGGTGGCTTCGATGACTGAAGCTTTCTTT.